A single sample is the source of the 13 T cell receptor beta chains below, sequenced in a study of tumour-infiltrating T cells in Burkitt lymphoma (dated by TCRdb to about 2020). Library preparation used the immunoSEQ multiplex PCR assay. Held by TCRdb, this immuneACCESS table contains in-frame sequences only and omits some clones. Under half of the omission traces to an unresolved V gene where checked; the cause of the rest is unknown. Recorded for this sample are about 50,000 clones; approximately 31% of them occurred a single time. Of the sample, 2.9% is held by the ten largest clones. Sequenced: tumor tissue. These TCRs come from a human donor with Burkitt lymphoma.

The chain carries TRBV10-3 and TRBJ1-4, with 12 bases matching TRBD1. The CDR3 length is 18 residues. The V segment lost 10 bases and the J segment 8 bases; nucleotides outside the gene matches: 20. In germline, CDR1 is ENHRY, CDR2 SYGVKD. The CDR3 bases are TGTGCCACCGCGAACCCCGGGACAGGGGGCGTAGGGAGGGAAAAACTGTTTTTT. Its protein product is CATANPGTGGVGREKLFF.

This clone showed up just a few times. The V gene is TRBV6-5, the J gene TRBJ2-5; 11 bases are shared with TRBD2. V was clipped by 6 bases and J by 5 bases; unmatched bases: 8. This CDR3 region has 15 residues. Germline V lookup: CDR1 MNHEY, CDR2 SVGAGI. This chain's CDR3 is CASRLEGLAEETQYF. The CDR3 DNA reads TGTGCCAGCAGACTAGAGGGACTAGCGGAGGAGACCCAGTACTTC.

The J gene is TRBJ2-7, the V gene TRBV7-6; 7 bases fit TRBD2. CDR1 is SGHVS and CDR2 is FNYEAQ in the germline V gene. The CDR3 length is 15 residues. V lost 1 base to trimming and J lost 3 bases; unmatched junction nucleotides: 6. CDR3 in DNA: TGTGCCAGCAGCTTAGGTCCGAGCGGGGTCTACGAGCAGTACTTC. Protein sequence: CASSLGPSGVYEQYF.

The V call is TRBV7-2, the J call TRBJ2-7, with D perhaps TRBD1 or TRBD2 (5 bases each). The germline CDR1 and CDR2 sequences are SGHTA and FQGNSA. The CDR3 contains 15 residues. V lost 2 bases to trimming and J lost 2 bases, with 13 bases between them. The CDR3 reads CASSLFEGSAYEQYF. CDR3 nucleotides: TGTGCCAGCAGCTTATTTGAGGGGAGCGCCTACGAGCAGTACTTC.

The CDR3 reads CASGQNYGYTF. The DNA of the CDR3 is TGTGCCAGCGGACAGAACTATGGCTACACCTTC. J is TRBJ1-2 and V is TRBV9, with a weak D call TRBD1 (6 bases). The CDR3 spans 11 residues. CDR1 and CDR2 from the germline V gene are SGDLS and YYNGEE. V was pared by 7 bases and J by 2 bases, with 6 bases between.

V and J are TRBV7-7 and TRBJ2-2; D is unclear. The V gene lost 1 base and the J gene lost 4 bases, with 13 bases spanning the gap. This CDR3 is 16 amino acids long. Looked up from germline, CDR1 is SSHAT and CDR2 is FNYEAQ (reference sequence). The CDR3 is CASSLGSTPGTGELFF. CDR3 nucleotides: TGTGCCAGCAGCTTAGGAAGCACGCCCGGCACCGGGGAGCTGTTTTTT.

The gene calls are TRBV7-2 and TRBJ1-5, with D hard to call. Trimming cost V 1 base and J 9 bases, with 13 bases left between them. The CDR3 length is 14 residues. Per germline, CDR1 SGHTA and CDR2 FQGNSA. This CDR3 reads CASSLDSTVRPQHF. The DNA of the CDR3 is TGTGCCAGCAGCTTAGACAGTACTGTTCGGCCCCAGCATTTT.

The chain combines TRBV4-1 with TRBJ2-6, with D maybe TRBD1 (6 bases). Per germline, CDR1 MGHRA and CDR2 YSYEKL. V was pared by 7 bases and J by 0 bases, with 10 bases between. The CDR3 has 15 residues. The CDR3 reads CASTQGSSGANVLTF. In nucleotides, the CDR3 is TGCGCCAGCACCCAGGGGAGCTCTGGGGCCAACGTCCTGACTTTC.

The V call is TRBV6-5, the J call TRBJ2-7; D is ambiguous. CDR1 and CDR2 from the germline V gene are MNHEY and SVGAGI. V was pared by 4 bases and J by 0 bases, with 7 bases between. This CDR3 is built from 13 residues. Here the CDR3 DNA reads TGTGCCAGCAGTTTCGACGCCTCCTACGAGCAGTACTTC. Residues: CASSFDASYEQYF.

This chain uses TRBV4-1 with TRBJ2-2; 11 bases match TRBD2. CDR3 length: 19 amino acids. The germline V gene has CDR1 MGHRA and CDR2 YSYEKL. The ends lost 1 base at V and 5 bases at J; junction bases unmatched: 12. In DNA form, the CDR3 reads TGCGCCAGCAGCCAAGCGGGTGAGGGGCTAGCGGGAGGAACCGGGGAGCTGTTTTTT. Encoded protein: CASSQAGEGLAGGTGELFF.

The V and J genes are TRBV7-2 and TRBJ1-2; D is unresolved. CDR3 size: 14 residues. The germline V gene has CDR1 SGHTA and CDR2 FQGNSA. V lost 5 bases, J lost 5 bases, and 15 bases lay in between. DNA of the CDR3: TGTGCCAGCAGCACCCCCGGCGGGTGGTATGGCTACACCTTC. Protein: CASSTPGGWYGYTF. The variable domain in full, completed from reference TRBV7-2 and TRBJ1-2, reads GAGVSQSPSNKVTEKGKDVELRCDPISGHTALYWYRQSLGQGLEFLIYFQGNSAPDKSGLPSDRFSAERTGGSVSTLTIQRTQQEDSAVYLCASSTPGGWYGYTFGSGTRLTVV.

This chain links TRBV2 with TRBJ1-1; 7 bases are a match to TRBD1. Germline CDR1 is SNHLY and CDR2 is FYNNEI. The CDR3 covers 15 residues. Trimming at V came to 6 bases and at J to 2 bases, leaving 9 bases not matched to a gene. The CDR3 nucleotides read TGTGCCAGCAGAGGGCGCAGGGGGTCTAACACTGAAGCTTTCTTT. Its protein is CASRGRRGSNTEAFF.

The sample holds a few counts of this clone. The chain carries TRBV5-1 and TRBJ2-2; the D gene could be TRBD1 or TRBD2 (5 bases each). Trimming stripped 0 bases from V and 5 bases from J, with 11 bases between. From germline, CDR1 is SGHRS and CDR2 YFSETQ. The CDR3 sequence is 15 residues long. The CDR3 DNA follows: TGCGCCAGCAGCTTGGAGGGACGGCCGACCGGGGAGCTGTTTTTT. It specifies CASSLEGRPTGELFF. Full variable domain (remainder filled in from reference TRBV5-1 and TRBJ2-2): KAGVTQTPRYLIKTRGQQVTLSCSPISGHRSVSWYQQTPGQGLQFLFEYFSETQRNKGNFPGRFSGRQFSNSRSEMNVSTLELGDSALYLCASSLEGRPTGELFFGEGSRLTVL.